This T cell receptor beta chain came from a study of T cells after yellow fever vaccination. Study as a whole: Low-cell-number fractions underwent preparation using SMART-Seq v4 Ultra Low Input.

Study-wide findings and caveats: Repertoires sorted by FACS could include abundant clonotypes that are contaminants from the bulk population. Booster samples showed a return of most primary-vaccination clones (around 96% CD4, approximately 88% CD8).

TCRdb processed the 5' RACE reads anew with MiXCR; each CDR3 protein has one entry. The profile shows some 560,000 distinct CDR3 sequences, roughly 19% of them singletons. V lost 5 bases to trimming and J lost 1 base, with 10 bases between them. This CDR3 has 14 amino acids. Per germline, CDR1 SGHVS and CDR2 FQNEAQ. This clonotype was seen more than once but under ten times. Its antigen is as yet unknown. The starting material was PBMCs, obtained 15 days after the yellow fever booster vaccination. This rearrangement joins TRBV7-8 to TRBJ2-3; no clear D gene. The receptor was isolated from a man younger than 45 who received the YFV17D yellow fever vaccine. The CDR3 nucleotides read TGTGCCAGCAGCCCCCGGTGGGGCACAGATACGCAGTATTTT. It is translated as CASSPRWGTDTQYF.